What follows is one T cell receptor beta chain and its context. Its antigen remains unidentified. No quality values exist for individual bases; no much larger clone is one base distant. The record originates from a study of shared T cell receptors in the human thymus (dated by TCRdb to the early 2020s). The study in broad terms: The study examined how self-reactive, shared T-cell receptor alpha chains are generated in the human thymus.

Library prep was done by the immunoSEQ multiplex PCR assay. Not all clones reach the TCRdb copy of this immuneACCESS table, which keeps in-frame sequences only. Checked studies attribute under half of the gap to unresolved V genes and leave the rest unexplained. Here the sample has 700,000 to 750,000 clones; 80% to 90% occur a single time. The ten largest clones take up 0.0095% to 0.013% of the sample. The cysteine opens and the phenylalanine closes a CDR3 of 15 amino acids. The retained sequence is limited to the CDR3, 45 bases, with the frame set at the first base. Compared with germline, V lacks 3 bases and J lacks 14 bases; bases without a gene match: 14. Reading the germline V gene gives CDR1 KGHSH and CDR2 LQKENI. This sample was also put to use in a study of human thymus T cells. That second publication adds: Donors were immunologically healthy infants undergoing open corrective cardiac surgery for congenital heart defects in Finland. Thymus tissue was collected as surgical resects that were removed during corrective cardiac surgery. Usage of V and J gene segments appeared to be biased in both the thymic and the peripheral blood repertoires. According to the related research, thymic TCR repertoires were highly overlapping among unrelated individuals. The study described the TCR alpha and beta repertoires in roughly 8 infant thymus samples and a few matching peripheral blood samples. The cohort included 5 or 6 male and a couple of female infants, with donor ages spanning 7 to 244 days. Thymocytes were mechanically released from the tissue and were stored as pellets of about 9.5-33 million cells at -70 degrees C. A QIAsymphony instrument was used to extract genomic DNA from the frozen cell pellets. TCRB and TCRAD loci were amplified from a standardized quantity of quality-controlled genomic DNA using the immunoSEQ multiplex PCR assay. The V(D)J region was spanned by amplicons of a length sufficient to cover the CDR3 and to identify V and J genes. The commercial immunoSEQ service was used to sequence amplicons on an Illumina platform. Primer bias and sequencing errors were corrected as previously described, and TCRAD and TCRB were defined on the basis of the IMGT database. immunoSEQ Analyzer 3.0 and VDJTools were used for repertoire analysis, which covered basic statistics, V/J segment usage, diversity estimates, rarefaction and pairwise overlap. To estimate diversity, the Chao1, ChaoE, Efron-Thisted, Shannon and inverse Simpson indices were applied, and diversity was also estimated on datasets down-sampled to the smallest sample. Repertoire overlap used strict matching of CDR3 nucleotide sequence, V gene and J gene, with Jaccard-based multidimensional scaling clustering. Thymus samples yielded on average roughly 840,000 unique TCRB clonotypes, compared with 70,000 to 85,000 from blood samples.

Material for sequencing was thymocytes. The origin of this receptor is a girl under three years old with a congenital heart defect. Donor details come from another sample of the same person, matched by shared clones. The chain links TRBV18 with TRBJ2-1, with TRBD2 identical over 9 junction bases. The nucleotide sequence is given as TGTGCCAGCTCACCCACCTCTTACTCCAGCGGGGGGAAGTTCTTC. Its coded protein is CASSPTSYSSGGKFF.